A single sample gave rise to the 8 T cell receptor beta chains below, sequenced in a study of spatial heterogeneity in lung cancer. This sample's time point: sample taken at primary tumor resection. MiXCR, run by TCRdb on the 5' RACE reads, gives a single entry per CDR3 protein. The sample lists tens of thousands of distinct CDR3 sequences; 8% were seen once. Specimen: PBMCs, collected at surgery. These receptor sequences come from a male donor with early-stage non-small cell lung cancer.

The sample holds many counts of this clonotype. The rearrangement joins TRBV20-1 to TRBJ2-3; 8 nucleotides match TRBD1. Germline CDR1 DFQATT, CDR2 SNEGSKA (reference sequence). The junction had 5 bases not matched to a gene; V was cut back by 0 bases and J by 3 bases. The CDR3 length is 15 residues. CDR3 nucleotides: TGCAGTGCTAGAGATCGGACAGGGCCAACAGATACGCAGTATTTT. Translated, it gives CSARDRTGPTDTQYF.

This clonotype was detected many times. The J gene is TRBJ2-7, the V gene TRBV20-1, with D possibly TRBD1 on 5 matching bases. The germline V gene encodes CDR1 DFQATT and CDR2 SNEGSKA (reference sequence). The germline V and J ends were trimmed by 0 bases and 3 bases, with 9 bases remaining between them. The CDR3 runs 13 residues. The CDR3 sequence: CSARDRVGYEQYF. CDR3 nucleotide sequence: TGCAGTGCTAGAGACAGGGTCGGCTACGAGCAGTACTTC.

This clonotype was detected a few times. The chain uses TRBV24-1 and TRBJ2-1; unclear D gene. The CDR3 runs 15 residues. Germline lookup yields CDR1 KGHDR and CDR2 SFDVKD. V was trimmed by 2 bases and J by 7 bases, leaving 14 bases between them. CDR3 DNA sequence: TGTGCCACCAGTGATTCCCTTGGACGGACGAATGAGCAGTTCTTC. Its translation is CATSDSLGRTNEQFF.

This clonotype is medium-sized within its sample. V is TRBV5-1 and J is TRBJ2-7, with D possibly being TRBD1 (6 bases). This CDR3 spans 13 amino acids. Germline V CDR1 and CDR2: SGHRS, YFSETQ. Trimming left V 4 bases short and J 5 bases short, with 13 bases between. The CDR3 reads CASSPRTAHEQYF. CDR3 coding DNA: TGCGCCAGCAGCCCGAGGACAGCCCACGAGCAGTACTTC.

Ten or more counts support this clonotype. CDR3 loop: CSAPPGSNQPQHF. The CDR3, as DNA: TGCAGTGCTCCCCCCGGGAGTAATCAGCCCCAGCATTTT. The rearrangement links TRBV20-1 to TRBJ1-5; no reliable D call. Germline lookup yields CDR1 DFQATT and CDR2 SNEGSKA (reference sequence). The CDR3 totals 13 residues. V was trimmed by 5 bases and J by 4 bases, leaving 12 bases between them.

The gene calls are TRBV11-2 and TRBJ1-1; no definite D call. Germline V gene data show CDR1 as SGHAT and CDR2 as FQNNGV. Trimming stripped 1 base from V and 7 bases from J, with 13 bases between. The CDR3 runs to 14 residues. The CDR3 region is CASSLGVTGSEAFF. The CDR3 DNA sequence: TGTGCCAGCAGCTTAGGGGTGACGGGTAGTGAAGCTTTCTTT.

This sequence joins TRBV24-1 and TRBJ2-5; 13 nucleotides match TRBD2. Trimming took 9 bases from V and 5 from J; bases not matched to a gene: 5. Germline CDR1 reads KGHDR; CDR2 reads SFDVKD. The CDR3 extends over 14 amino acids. The CDR3 DNA reads as TGTGCCACCGGGACTAGCGGGATGGGGGAGACCCAGTACTTC. Residues: CATGTSGMGETQYF.

This clonotype was counted at least ten times. The V and J genes are TRBV7-8 and TRBJ2-1; 8 bases match TRBD2. CDR1 is SGHVS and CDR2 is FQNEAQ in the germline V gene. V lost 5 bases and J lost 7; bases outside the gene matches: 7. The length of the CDR3 is 14 residues. This CDR3 reads CASSLRGRRNEQFF. CDR3 coding DNA: TGTGCCAGCAGCCTCCGCGGGAGGCGGAATGAGCAGTTCTTC. The variable domain in full, with the rest retrieved from reference TRBV7-8 and TRBJ2-1, is GAGVSQSPRYKVAKRGQDVALRCDPISGHVSLFWYQQALGQGPEFLTYFQNEAQLDKSGLPSDRFFAERPEGSVSTLKIQRTQQEDSAVYLCASSLRGRRNEQFFGPGTRLTVL.